These 15 T cell receptor beta chains were sequenced from one sample in a study of T cells after yellow fever vaccination. Via MiXCR, TCRdb re-called the 5' RACE reads, giving one row per CDR3 protein. This sample has just over 250,000 distinct CDR3 sequences, with roughly 4.8% found just once. The sample here was CD4+ T cells sorted from PBMCs, taken on the day of the yellow fever booster vaccination. These TCRs come from a man between 18 and 29 years old who received the YFV17D yellow fever vaccine.

The sample holds a few counts of this clonotype. V and J are TRBV11-2 and TRBJ2-2; D unresolved. V lost 6 bases and J lost 6, with 8 bases in between. The germline V gene encodes CDR1 SGHAT and CDR2 FQNNGV. The CDR3 extends over 12 amino acids. The CDR3 nucleotides are TGTGCCAGCAGGCCGCAACCCGGGGAGCTGTTTTTT. Its protein product is CASRPQPGELFF.

J is TRBJ1-2 and V is TRBV5-5, with TRBD1 as a possible D gene (6 bases). This CDR3 contains 15 residues. V dropped 0 bases and J dropped 3 bases, with 12 bases sitting between them. Germline V gene data show CDR1 as SGHKS and CDR2 as YYEKEE (reference sequence). This chain's CDR3 is CASSLATGNDYGYTF. In nucleotides, the CDR3 is TGTGCCAGCAGCTTGGCCACAGGGAACGACTATGGCTACACCTTC.

V and J are TRBV28 and TRBJ2-4, with D possibly being TRBD1 (6 bases). CDR3 length: 14 residues. V was clipped by 8 bases and J by 8 bases, with 19 bases between them. Germline lookup yields CDR1 MDHEN and CDR2 SYDVKM. CDR3 in amino acids: CASCPGQFWDIQYF. In DNA, the CDR3 is TGTGCCAGCTGTCCCGGACAGTTTTGGGACATTCAGTACTTC.

This clonotype was picked up a small number of times. The chain couples TRBV5-1 to TRBJ2-3, with a tentative D call TRBD2 (5 bases). Trimming pared 1 base from V and 9 bases from J, leaving 12 bases between. The CDR3 has 13 residues. The germline CDR1 and CDR2 sequences are SGHRS and YFSETQ. The CDR3 spells CASSLSGMDTQYF. CDR3 nucleotides: TGCGCCAGCAGCTTGTCGGGGATGGACACGCAGTATTTT.

In its sample, this clonotype was seen a few times. The chain uses TRBV6-2 or TRBV6-3 and TRBJ1-3; unclear D gene. The CDR3 is 14 amino acids. V lost 7 bases and J lost 0, with 10 bases in between. Germline V gives CDR1 MNHEY, CDR2 SVGEGT. CDR3 sequence: CASTRLVSGNTIYF. Written as DNA, the CDR3 is TGTGCCAGCACTCGGCTCGTCTCTGGAAACACCATATATTTT.

This clonotype was counted many times. CDR3 in amino acids: CASSLNVFGEAEAFF. CDR3 nucleotides: TGCGCCAGCAGCTTGAACGTCTTCGGGGAGGCTGAAGCTTTCTTT. V usage is TRBV5-1 and J usage is TRBJ1-1; the D is unclear. Germline CDR1 is SGHRS and CDR2 is YFSETQ. The CDR3 sequence is 15 residues long. The germline V and J ends were trimmed by 1 base and 6 bases, with 16 bases remaining between them.

As for this clonotype: A read error is possible here, since a much larger clone lies one base away. The V call is TRBV7-2, the J call TRBJ1-4; 7 bases are a match to TRBD1. V shed 5 bases, J shed 10 bases, and the junction held 16 bases outside the gene matches. There are 16 residues in the CDR3. Germline V CDR1 and CDR2: SGHTA, FQGNSA. CDR3 residues: CASSPRVGGAGGKLFF. The DNA of the CDR3 is TGTGCCAGCAGCCCACGGGTGGGTGGTGCAGGGGGAAAACTGTTTTTT.

The V and J genes are TRBV20-1 and TRBJ2-5, with 7 bases lining up with TRBD1. Germline CDR1 reads DFQATT; CDR2 reads SNEGSKA (reference sequence). CDR3 length equals 13 residues. J was trimmed by 3 bases and V by 2 bases; bases with no gene match: 3. CDR3 DNA sequence: TGCAGTGCTAGACAACAGGGGAAAGAGACCCAGTACTTC. As protein: CSARQQGKETQYF.

Turning to this clonotype: A read error may explain this, as a much larger clone is one base away. CDR3 sequence: CASSRGLVGAEAFF. DNA for the CDR3: TGTGCCAGCAGCCGAGGTCTGGTCGGGGCTGAAGCTTTCTTT. The chain combines TRBV7-6 with TRBJ1-1; no definite D call. Trimming removed 5 bases at V and 6 bases at J, with 16 bases between. CDR1 is SGHVS, CDR2 FNYEAQ, per germline. The CDR3 contains 14 residues. Full variable domain (rest looked up from reference TRBV7-6 and TRBJ1-1): GAGVSQSPRYKVTKRGQDVALRCDPISGHVSLYWYRQALGQGPEFLTYFNYEAQQDKSGLPNDRFSAERPEGSISTLTIQRTEQRDSAMYRCASSRGLVGAEAFFGQGTRLTVV.

This clonotype has more than one count but fewer than ten. The chain uses TRBV6-5 and TRBJ1-3; 8 nucleotides line up with TRBD1. The CDR3 has 18 amino acids. J was trimmed by 4 bases and V by 0 bases; bases with no gene match: 11. CDR1 is MNHEY and CDR2 is SVGAGI in the germline V gene. The CDR3 protein is CASSYSPGRGRGGNTIYF. CDR3 DNA sequence: TGTGCCAGCAGTTACTCTCCTGGCAGGGGGCGAGGAGGAAACACCATATATTTT.

There are a few counts of this clonotype. The V call is TRBV30, the J call TRBJ1-5, with a weak D call TRBD1 (5 bases). The CDR3 has 15 amino acids. Trimming removed 5 bases at V and 3 bases at J, with 17 bases between. The V gene's germline CDR1 is GTSNPN and CDR2 SVGIG (reference sequence). The CDR3 is CAWGAGLGTNQPQHF. DNA for the CDR3: TGTGCCTGGGGTGCCGGCCTGGGGACCAATCAGCCCCAGCATTTT.

DNA for the CDR3: TGTGCCAGCAGCTTGAGGCTAGCGGGGGTCAATGAGCAGTTCTTC. Amino acid sequence: CASSLRLAGVNEQFF. V is TRBV7-9 and J is TRBJ2-1, with 10 nucleotides matching TRBD2. The germline V gene encodes CDR1 SEHNR and CDR2 FQNEAQ (reference sequence). This CDR3 has 15 amino acids. V trimming: 3 bases; J trimming: 6 bases; junction bases outside the gene matches: 5.

This clonotype was counted between two and nine times. This sequence joins TRBV3-1 and TRBJ2-1; TRBD1 is a possible D gene (6 bases). Germline CDR1 is LGHDT and CDR2 is YNNKEL (reference sequence). V dropped 1 base and J dropped 4 bases, with 11 bases sitting between them. The CDR3 is 15 residues long. This CDR3 reads CASSQVLDRYNEQFF. In DNA, the CDR3 is TGTGCCAGCAGCCAAGTTCTGGACAGATACAATGAGCAGTTCTTC.

The chain employs TRBV28 and TRBJ1-1, with D perhaps matching TRBD1 (6 bases). The CDR3 runs to 14 residues. V was pared by 4 bases and J by 5 bases, with 14 bases between. From germline, CDR1 is MDHEN and CDR2 SYDVKM. The CDR3 region is CASSSGGQFTEAFF. CDR3 bases: TGTGCCAGCAGTTCCGGGGGGCAATTTACTGAAGCTTTCTTT. The full variable domain, completed using reference TRBV28 and TRBJ1-1, is DVKVTQSSRYLVKRTGEKVFLECVQDMDHENMFWYRQDPGLGLRLIYFSYDVKMKEKGDIPEGYSVSREKKERFSLILESASTNQTSMYLCASSSGGQFTEAFFGQGTRLTVV.

The J gene is TRBJ1-2, the V gene TRBV6-1; 7 nucleotides align to TRBD1. V was clipped by 6 bases and J by 4 bases; unmatched bases: 8. The CDR3 is 14 amino acids. Germline-derived CDR1 and CDR2 are MNHNS and SASEGT. The chain's CDR3 is CASSLDRPAYGYTF. CDR3 nucleotides: TGTGCCAGCAGCCTGGACAGGCCGGCCTATGGCTACACCTTC.